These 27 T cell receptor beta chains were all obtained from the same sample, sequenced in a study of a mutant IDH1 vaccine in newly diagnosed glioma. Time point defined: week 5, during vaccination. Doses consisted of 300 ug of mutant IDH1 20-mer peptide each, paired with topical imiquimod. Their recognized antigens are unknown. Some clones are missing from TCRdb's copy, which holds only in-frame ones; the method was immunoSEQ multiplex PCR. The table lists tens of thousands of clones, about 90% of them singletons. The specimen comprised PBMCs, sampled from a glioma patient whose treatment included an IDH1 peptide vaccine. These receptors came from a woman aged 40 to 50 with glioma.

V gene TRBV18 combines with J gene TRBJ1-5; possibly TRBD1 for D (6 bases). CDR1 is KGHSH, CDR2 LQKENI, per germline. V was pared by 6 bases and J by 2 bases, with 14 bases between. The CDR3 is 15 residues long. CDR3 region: CASSEGVSGNQPQHF. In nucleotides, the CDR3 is TGTGCCAGCTCCGAGGGGGTTTCGGGCAATCAGCCCCAGCATTTT.

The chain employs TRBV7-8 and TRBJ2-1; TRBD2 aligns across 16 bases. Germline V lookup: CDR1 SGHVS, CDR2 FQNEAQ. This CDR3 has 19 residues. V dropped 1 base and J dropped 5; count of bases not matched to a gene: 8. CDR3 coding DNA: TGTGCCAGCAGCTTAGTAGCCGGGACTAGCGGGAGGGCCCACAATGAGCAGTTCTTC. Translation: CASSLVAGTSGRAHNEQFF. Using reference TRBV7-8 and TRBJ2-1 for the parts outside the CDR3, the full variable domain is GAGVSQSPRYKVAKRGQDVALRCDPISGHVSLFWYQQALGQGPEFLTYFQNEAQLDKSGLPSDRFFAERPEGSVSTLKIQRTQQEDSAVYLCASSLVAGTSGRAHNEQFFGPGTRLTVL.

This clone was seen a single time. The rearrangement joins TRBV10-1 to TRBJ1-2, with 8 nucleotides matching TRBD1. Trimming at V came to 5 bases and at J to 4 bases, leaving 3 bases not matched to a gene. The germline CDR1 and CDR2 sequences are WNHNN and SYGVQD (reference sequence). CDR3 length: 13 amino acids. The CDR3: CASSPGTGYGYTF. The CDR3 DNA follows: TGCGCCAGCAGTCCCGGGACAGGCTATGGCTACACCTTC.

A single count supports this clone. The CDR3 region is CASSQDLQVPNYGYTF. Written as DNA, the CDR3 is TGTGCCAGCAGCCAAGATCTTCAGGTCCCTAACTATGGCTACACCTTC. This rearrangement joins TRBV4-2 to TRBJ1-2; D unclear. The germline V gene has CDR1 LGHNA and CDR2 YNFKEQ. The V gene lost 0 bases and the J gene lost 0 bases, with 11 bases spanning the gap. This CDR3 is 16 amino acids long.

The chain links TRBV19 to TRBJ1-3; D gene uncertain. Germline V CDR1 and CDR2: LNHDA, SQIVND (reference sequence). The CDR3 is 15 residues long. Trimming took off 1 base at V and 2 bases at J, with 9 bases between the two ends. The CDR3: CASSIGNNPGNTIYF. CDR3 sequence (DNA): TGTGCCAGTAGTATAGGGAACAACCCTGGAAACACCATATATTTT.

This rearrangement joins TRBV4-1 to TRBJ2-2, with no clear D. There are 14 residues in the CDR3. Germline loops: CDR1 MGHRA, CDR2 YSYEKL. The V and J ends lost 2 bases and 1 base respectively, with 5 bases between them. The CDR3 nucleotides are TGCGCCAGCAGCCAACGACAGAACACCGGGGAGCTGTTTTTT. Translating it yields CASSQRQNTGELFF.

CDR3 bases: TGTGCCATCAGTGAATATGGTTCGGCGAATGAAAAACTGTTTTTT. It translates to CAISEYGSANEKLFF. The V gene is TRBV10-3, the J gene TRBJ1-4; D is ambiguous. From germline, CDR1 is ENHRY and CDR2 SYGVKD. V lost 3 bases and J lost 5, with 13 bases in between. CDR3 length equals 15 residues.

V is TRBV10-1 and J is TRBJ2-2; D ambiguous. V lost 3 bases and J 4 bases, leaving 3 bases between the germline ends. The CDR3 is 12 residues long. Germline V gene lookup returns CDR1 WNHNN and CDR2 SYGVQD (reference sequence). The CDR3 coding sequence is TGCGCCAGCAGTGACGGCACCGGGGAGCTGTTTTTT. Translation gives CASSDGTGELFF.

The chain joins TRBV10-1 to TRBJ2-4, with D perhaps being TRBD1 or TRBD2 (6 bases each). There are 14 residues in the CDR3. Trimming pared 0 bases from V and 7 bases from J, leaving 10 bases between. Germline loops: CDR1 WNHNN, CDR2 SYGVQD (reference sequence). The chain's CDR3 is CASSESGGHNIQYF. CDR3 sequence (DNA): TGCGCCAGCAGTGAGTCGGGGGGCCACAACATTCAGTACTTC.

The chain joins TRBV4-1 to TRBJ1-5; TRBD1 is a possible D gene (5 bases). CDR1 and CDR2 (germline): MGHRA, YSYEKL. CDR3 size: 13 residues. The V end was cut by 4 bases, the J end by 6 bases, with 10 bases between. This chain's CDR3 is CASSPGTVQPQHF. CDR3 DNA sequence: TGCGCCAGCAGCCCGGGGACCGTTCAGCCCCAGCATTTT.

CDR3 protein: CAAPAGLGAGGTDTQYF. The DNA for the CDR3 is TGTGCCGCTCCCGCAGGGTTGGGAGCGGGGGGTACAGATACGCAGTATTTT. V gene TRBV28 combines with J gene TRBJ2-3; 9 nucleotides agree with TRBD2. CDR1 and CDR2 from the germline V gene are MDHEN and SYDVKM. CDR3 length: 17 amino acids. With V trimmed by 11 bases and J by 3 bases, 18 bases remained unmatched.

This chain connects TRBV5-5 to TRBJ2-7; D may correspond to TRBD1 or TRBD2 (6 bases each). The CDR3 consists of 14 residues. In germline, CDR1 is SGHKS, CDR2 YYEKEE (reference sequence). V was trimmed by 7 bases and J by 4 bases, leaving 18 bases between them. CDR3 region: CASGGWGRGYEQYF. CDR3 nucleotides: TGTGCCAGCGGGGGGTGGGGGCGAGGGTACGAGCAGTACTTC.

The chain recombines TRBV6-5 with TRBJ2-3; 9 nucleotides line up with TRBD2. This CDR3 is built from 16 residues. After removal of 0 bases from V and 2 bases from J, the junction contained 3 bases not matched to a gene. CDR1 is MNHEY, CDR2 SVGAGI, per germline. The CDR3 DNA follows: TGTGCCAGCAGTTACTCGCTAGCGGGGATCACAGATACGCAGTATTTT. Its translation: CASSYSLAGITDTQYF.

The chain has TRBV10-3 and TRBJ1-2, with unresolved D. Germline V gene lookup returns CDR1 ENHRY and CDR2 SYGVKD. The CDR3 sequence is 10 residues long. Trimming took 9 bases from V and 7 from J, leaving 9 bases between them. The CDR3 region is CAIPPFGYTF. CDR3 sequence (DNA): TGTGCCATTCCTCCGTTTGGCTACACCTTC.

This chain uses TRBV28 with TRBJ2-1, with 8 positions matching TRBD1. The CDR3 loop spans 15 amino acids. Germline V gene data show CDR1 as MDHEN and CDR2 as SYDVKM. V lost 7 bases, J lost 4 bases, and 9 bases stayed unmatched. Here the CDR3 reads CASTLGQGRYNEQFF. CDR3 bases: TGTGCCAGCACTCTCGGACAGGGCCGTTACAATGAGCAGTTCTTC.

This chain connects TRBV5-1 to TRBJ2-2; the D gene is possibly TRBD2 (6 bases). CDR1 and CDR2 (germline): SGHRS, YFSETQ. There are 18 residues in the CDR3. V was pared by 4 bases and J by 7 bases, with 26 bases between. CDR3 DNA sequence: TGCGCCAGCAGCCACTCGGCAGGGAGGTACTTGCCGGGCGGGGAGCTGTTTTTT. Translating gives CASSHSAGRYLPGGELFF.

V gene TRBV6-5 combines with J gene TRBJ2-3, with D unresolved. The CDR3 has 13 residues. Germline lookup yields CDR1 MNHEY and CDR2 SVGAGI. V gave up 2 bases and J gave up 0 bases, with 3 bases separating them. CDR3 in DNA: TGTGCCAGCAGTTACGACAGCACAGATACGCAGTATTTT. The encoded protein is CASSYDSTDTQYF.

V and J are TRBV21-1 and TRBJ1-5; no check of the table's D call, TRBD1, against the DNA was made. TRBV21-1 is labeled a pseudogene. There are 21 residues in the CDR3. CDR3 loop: CASSKAGGDREGRGSNQPQHF. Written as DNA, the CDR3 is TGTGCCAGCAGCAAAGCGGGAGGAGACAGGGAAGGAAGAGGCAGCAATCAGCCCCAGCATTTT.

The chain's CDR3 is CASSLMGNRGGSITEAFF. The CDR3 nucleotides read TGTGCCAGCAGTTTAATGGGAAATCGCGGCGGATCCATCACTGAAGCTTTCTTT. J is TRBJ1-1 and V is TRBV28, with unresolved D. The CDR3 covers 18 residues. Germline assignment: CDR1 MDHEN and CDR2 SYDVKM. V lost 2 bases to trimming and J lost 4 bases, with 23 bases between them. Combining the CDR3 with reference TRBV28 and TRBJ1-1 gives the whole variable domain DVKVTQSSRYLVKRTGEKVFLECVQDMDHENMFWYRQDPGLGLRLIYFSYDVKMKEKGDIPEGYSVSREKKERFSLILESASTNQTSMYLCASSLMGNRGGSITEAFFGQGTRLTVV.

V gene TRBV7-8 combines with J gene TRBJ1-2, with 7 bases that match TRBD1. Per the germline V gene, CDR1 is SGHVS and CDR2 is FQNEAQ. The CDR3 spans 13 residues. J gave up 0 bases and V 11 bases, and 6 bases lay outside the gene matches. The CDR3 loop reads CASRGTANYGYTF. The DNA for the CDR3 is TGTGCCTCCAGGGGGACAGCTAACTATGGCTACACCTTC.

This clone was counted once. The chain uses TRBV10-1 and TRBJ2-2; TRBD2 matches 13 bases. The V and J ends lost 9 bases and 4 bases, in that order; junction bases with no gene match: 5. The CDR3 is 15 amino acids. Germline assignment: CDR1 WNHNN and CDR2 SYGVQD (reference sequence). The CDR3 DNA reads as TGCGCCAGTTCACGGACTAGCGGGAGCACCGGGGAGCTGTTTTTT. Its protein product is CASSRTSGSTGELFF.

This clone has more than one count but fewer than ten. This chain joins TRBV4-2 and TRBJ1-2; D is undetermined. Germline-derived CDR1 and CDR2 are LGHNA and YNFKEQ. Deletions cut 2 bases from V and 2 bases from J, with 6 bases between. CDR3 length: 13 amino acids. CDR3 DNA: TGTGCCAGCAGCCAACAGCAGAACTATGGCTACACCTTC. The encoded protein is CASSQQQNYGYTF.

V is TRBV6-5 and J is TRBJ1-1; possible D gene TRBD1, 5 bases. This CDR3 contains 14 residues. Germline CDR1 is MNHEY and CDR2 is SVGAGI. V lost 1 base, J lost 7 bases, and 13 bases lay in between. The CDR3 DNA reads TGTGCCAGCAGTTACTTTCGGGACTCCTATGAAGCTTTCTTT. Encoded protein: CASSYFRDSYEAFF.

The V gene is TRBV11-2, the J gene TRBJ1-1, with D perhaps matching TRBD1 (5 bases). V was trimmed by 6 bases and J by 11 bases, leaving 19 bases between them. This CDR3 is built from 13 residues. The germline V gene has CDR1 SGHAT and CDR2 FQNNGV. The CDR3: CASRPSEGSPAFF. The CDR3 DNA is TGTGCCAGCAGACCCTCTGAGGGGTCCCCGGCTTTCTTT.

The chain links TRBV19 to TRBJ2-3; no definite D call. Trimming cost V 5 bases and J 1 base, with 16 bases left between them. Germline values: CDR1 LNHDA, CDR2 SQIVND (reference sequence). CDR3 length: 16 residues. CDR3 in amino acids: CASSLLTVQGTDTQYF. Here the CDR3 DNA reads TGTGCCAGTAGTTTACTTACAGTCCAGGGCACAGATACGCAGTATTTT.

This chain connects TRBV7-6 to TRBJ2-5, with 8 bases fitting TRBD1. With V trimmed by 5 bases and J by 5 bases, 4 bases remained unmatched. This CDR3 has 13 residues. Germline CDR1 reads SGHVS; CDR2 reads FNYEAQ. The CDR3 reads CASSVDRAETQYF. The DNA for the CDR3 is TGTGCCAGCAGCGTGGACAGGGCGGAGACCCAGTACTTC.

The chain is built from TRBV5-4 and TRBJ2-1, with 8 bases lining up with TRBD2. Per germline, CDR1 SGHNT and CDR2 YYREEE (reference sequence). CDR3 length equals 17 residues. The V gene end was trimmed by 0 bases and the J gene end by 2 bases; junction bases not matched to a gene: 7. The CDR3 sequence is CASSLGTPGLAYNEQFF. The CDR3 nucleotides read TGTGCCAGCAGCTTGGGAACCCCGGGACTAGCCTACAATGAGCAGTTCTTC. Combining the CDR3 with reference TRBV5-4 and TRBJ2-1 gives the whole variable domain ETGVTQSPTHLIKTRGQQVTLRCSSQSGHNTVSWYQQALGQGPQFIFQYYREEENGRGNFPPRFSGLQFPNYSSELNVNALELDDSALYLCASSLGTPGLAYNEQFFGPGTRLTVL.